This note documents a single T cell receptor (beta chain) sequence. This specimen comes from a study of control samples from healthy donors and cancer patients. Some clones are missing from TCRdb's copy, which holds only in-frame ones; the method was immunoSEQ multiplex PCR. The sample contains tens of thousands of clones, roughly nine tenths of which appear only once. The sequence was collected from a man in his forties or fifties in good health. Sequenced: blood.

The CDR3: CASTTGPLNEKLFF. The CDR3 nucleotides are TGTGCCAGCACCACAGGGCCTCTTAATGAAAAACTGTTTTTT. The chain is built from TRBV6-5 and TRBJ1-4, with a weak D call TRBD1 (6 bases). V dropped 7 bases and J dropped 4 bases, with 13 bases sitting between them. The CDR3 runs 14 residues. Germline values: CDR1 MNHEY, CDR2 SVGAGI.